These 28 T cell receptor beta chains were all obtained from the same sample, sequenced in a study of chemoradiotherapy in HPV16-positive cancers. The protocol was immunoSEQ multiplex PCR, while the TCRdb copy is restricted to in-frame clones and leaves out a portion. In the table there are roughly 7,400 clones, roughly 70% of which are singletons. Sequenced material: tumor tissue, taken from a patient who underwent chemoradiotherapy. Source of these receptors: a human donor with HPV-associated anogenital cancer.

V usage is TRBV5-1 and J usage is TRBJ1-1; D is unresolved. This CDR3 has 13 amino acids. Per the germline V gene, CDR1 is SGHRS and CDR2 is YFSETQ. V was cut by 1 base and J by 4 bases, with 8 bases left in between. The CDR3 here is CASSLHPGTEAFF. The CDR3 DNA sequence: TGCGCCAGCAGCTTGCACCCGGGCACTGAAGCTTTCTTT.

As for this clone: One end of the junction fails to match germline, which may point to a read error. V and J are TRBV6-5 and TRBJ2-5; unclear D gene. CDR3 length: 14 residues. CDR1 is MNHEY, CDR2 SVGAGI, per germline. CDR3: CASSYSIMGSQRDF. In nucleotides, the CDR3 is TGTGCCAGCAGTTACTCGATCATGGGGTCTCAACGCGACTTC.

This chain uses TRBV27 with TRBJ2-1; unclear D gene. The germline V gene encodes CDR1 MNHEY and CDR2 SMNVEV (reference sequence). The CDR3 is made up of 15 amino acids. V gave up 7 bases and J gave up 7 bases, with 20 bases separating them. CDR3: CASILQSDESNEQFF. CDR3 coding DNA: TGTGCCAGCATCCTCCAAAGTGATGAGTCTAATGAGCAGTTCTTC.

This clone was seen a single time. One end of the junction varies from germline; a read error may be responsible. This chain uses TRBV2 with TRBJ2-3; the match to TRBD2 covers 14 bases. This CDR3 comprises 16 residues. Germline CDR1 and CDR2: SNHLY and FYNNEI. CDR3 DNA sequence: TGTGCCAGCAGGGAAGCGACTAGCGGGGGGGCGGATACGCAGTATTTT. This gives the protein CASREATSGGADTQYF.

The CDR3 is CAISASGGGTDTQYF. CDR3 in DNA: TGTGCCATCAGCGCGAGCGGGGGGGGCACAGATACGCAGTATTTT. The chain recombines TRBV10-3 with TRBJ2-3; 10 bases fit TRBD2. After removal of 6 bases from V and 1 base from J, the junction contained 4 bases not matched to a gene. The CDR3 spans 15 residues. Germline-derived CDR1 and CDR2 are ENHRY and SYGVKD.

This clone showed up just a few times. DNA for the CDR3: TGTGCCAGCAGTCCGCCGGACAGGGGCATTCAGCCCCAGCATTTT. It encodes CASSPPDRGIQPQHF. V and J are TRBV28 and TRBJ1-5; 9 nucleotides match TRBD1. The germline gives CDR1 MDHEN, CDR2 SYDVKM. V shed 5 bases and J 6 bases; nucleotides not matched to a gene: 8. The CDR3 loop spans 15 amino acids. Based on the CDR3 plus reference TRBV28 and TRBJ1-5, the full variable domain is DVKVTQSSRYLVKRTGEKVFLECVQDMDHENMFWYRQDPGLGLRLIYFSYDVKMKEKGDIPEGYSVSREKKERFSLILESASTNQTSMYLCASSPPDRGIQPQHFGDGTRLSIL.

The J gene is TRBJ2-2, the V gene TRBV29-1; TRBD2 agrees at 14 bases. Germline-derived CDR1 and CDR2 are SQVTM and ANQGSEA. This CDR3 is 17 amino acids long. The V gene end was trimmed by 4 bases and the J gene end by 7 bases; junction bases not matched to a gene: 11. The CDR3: CSVAGLAGGLVGGELFF. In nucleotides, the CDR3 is TGCAGCGTTGCCGGACTAGCGGGGGGACTGGTTGGCGGGGAGCTGTTTTTT.

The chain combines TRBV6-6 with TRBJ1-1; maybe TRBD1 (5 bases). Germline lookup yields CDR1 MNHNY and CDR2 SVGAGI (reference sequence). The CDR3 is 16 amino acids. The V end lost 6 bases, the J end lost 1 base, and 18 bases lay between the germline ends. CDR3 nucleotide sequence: TGTGCCAGCAGCTCAAACCCAGGGAAGGCGAACACTGAAGCTTTCTTT. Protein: CASSSNPGKANTEAFF.

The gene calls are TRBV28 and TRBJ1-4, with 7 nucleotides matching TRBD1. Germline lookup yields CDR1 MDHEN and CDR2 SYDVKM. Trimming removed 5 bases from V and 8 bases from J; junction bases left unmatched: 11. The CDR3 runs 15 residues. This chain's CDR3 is CASSPPRGQEEKLFF. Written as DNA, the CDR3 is TGTGCCAGCAGTCCCCCGAGAGGACAGGAGGAAAAACTGTTTTTT. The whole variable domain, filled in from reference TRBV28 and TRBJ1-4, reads DVKVTQSSRYLVKRTGEKVFLECVQDMDHENMFWYRQDPGLGLRLIYFSYDVKMKEKGDIPEGYSVSREKKERFSLILESASTNQTSMYLCASSPPRGQEEKLFFGSGTQLSVL.

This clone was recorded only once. CDR3 bases: TGTGCCAGCAGCCATGTCAGGGCTTATAGCAATCAGCCCCAGCATTTT. This sequence encodes CASSHVRAYSNQPQHF. This chain connects TRBV11-2 to TRBJ1-5; maybe TRBD1 (5 bases). V lost 5 bases to trimming and J lost 0 bases, with 14 bases between them. CDR1 and CDR2 (germline): SGHAT, FQNNGV. This CDR3 has 16 residues.

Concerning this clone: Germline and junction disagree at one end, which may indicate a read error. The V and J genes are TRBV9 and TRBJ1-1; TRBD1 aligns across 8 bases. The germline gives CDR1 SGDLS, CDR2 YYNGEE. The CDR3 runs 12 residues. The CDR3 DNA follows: TGTGCCAGCAGCGATCAGGGGGCTGAGGCTTTCTTT. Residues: CASSDQGAEAFF.

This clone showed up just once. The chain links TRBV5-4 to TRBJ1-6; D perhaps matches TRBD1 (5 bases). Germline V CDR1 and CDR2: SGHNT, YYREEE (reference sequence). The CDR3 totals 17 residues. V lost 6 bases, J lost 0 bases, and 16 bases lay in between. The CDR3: CASTSLYGGSYNSPLHF. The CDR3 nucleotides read TGTGCCAGCACCTCCCTATACGGGGGCTCCTATAATTCACCCCTCCACTTT.

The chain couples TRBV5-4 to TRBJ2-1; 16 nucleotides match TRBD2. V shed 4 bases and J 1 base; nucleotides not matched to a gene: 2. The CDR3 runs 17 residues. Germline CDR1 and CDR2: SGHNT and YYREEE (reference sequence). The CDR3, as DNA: TGTGCCAGCAGCCTGGGACTAGCGGGGGGGTCCTACAATGAGCAGTTCTTC. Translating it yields CASSLGLAGGSYNEQFF.

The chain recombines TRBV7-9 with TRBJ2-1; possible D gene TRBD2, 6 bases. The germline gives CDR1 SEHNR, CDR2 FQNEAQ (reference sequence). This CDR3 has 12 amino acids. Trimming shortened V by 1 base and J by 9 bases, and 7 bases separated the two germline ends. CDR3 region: CASSLGAGEQFF. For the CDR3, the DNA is TGTGCCAGCAGCTTAGGAGCGGGTGAGCAGTTCTTC.

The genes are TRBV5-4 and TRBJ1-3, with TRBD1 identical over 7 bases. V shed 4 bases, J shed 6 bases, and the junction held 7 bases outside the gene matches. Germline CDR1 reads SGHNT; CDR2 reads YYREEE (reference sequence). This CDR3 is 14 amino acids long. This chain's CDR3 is CASSLEGQPNTIYF. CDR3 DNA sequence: TGTGCCAGCAGCCTAGAGGGACAGCCAAACACCATATATTTT. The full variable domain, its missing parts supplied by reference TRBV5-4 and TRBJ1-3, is ETGVTQSPTHLIKTRGQQVTLRCSSQSGHNTVSWYQQALGQGPQFIFQYYREEENGRGNFPPRFSGLQFPNYSSELNVNALELDDSALYLCASSLEGQPNTIYFGEGSWLTVV.

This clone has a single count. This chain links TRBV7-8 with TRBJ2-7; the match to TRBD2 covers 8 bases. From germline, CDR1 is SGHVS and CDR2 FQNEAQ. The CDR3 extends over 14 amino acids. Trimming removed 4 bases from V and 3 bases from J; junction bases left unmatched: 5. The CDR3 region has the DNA TGTGCCAGCAGCTCCGGGGGGGTCGACTACGAGCAGTACTTC. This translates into CASSSGGVDYEQYF.

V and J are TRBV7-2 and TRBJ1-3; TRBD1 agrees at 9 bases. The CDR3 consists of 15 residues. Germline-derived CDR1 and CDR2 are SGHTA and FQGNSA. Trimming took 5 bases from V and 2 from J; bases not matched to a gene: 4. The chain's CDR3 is CASSPRTGAGNTIYF. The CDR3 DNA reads TGTGCCAGCAGCCCTCGGACAGGGGCTGGAAACACCATATATTTT.

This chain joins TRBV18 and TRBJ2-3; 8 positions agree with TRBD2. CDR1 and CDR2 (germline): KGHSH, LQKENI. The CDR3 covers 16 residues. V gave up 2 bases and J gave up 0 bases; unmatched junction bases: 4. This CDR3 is CASSPGPSGSTDTQYF. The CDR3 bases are TGTGCCAGCTCACCAGGCCCTAGCGGGAGCACAGATACGCAGTATTTT.

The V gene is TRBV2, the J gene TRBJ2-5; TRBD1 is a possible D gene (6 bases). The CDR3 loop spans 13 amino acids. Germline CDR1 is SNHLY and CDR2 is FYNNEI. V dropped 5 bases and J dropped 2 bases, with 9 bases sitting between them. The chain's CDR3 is CASSSTGQETQYF. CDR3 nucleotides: TGTGCCAGCAGTTCAACAGGGCAAGAGACCCAGTACTTC.

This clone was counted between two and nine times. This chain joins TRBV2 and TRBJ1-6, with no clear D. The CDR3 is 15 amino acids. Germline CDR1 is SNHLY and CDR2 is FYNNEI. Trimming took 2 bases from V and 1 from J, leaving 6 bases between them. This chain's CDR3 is CASSERVSYNSPLHF. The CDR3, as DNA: TGTGCCAGCAGTGAAAGGGTATCCTATAATTCACCCCTCCACTTT.

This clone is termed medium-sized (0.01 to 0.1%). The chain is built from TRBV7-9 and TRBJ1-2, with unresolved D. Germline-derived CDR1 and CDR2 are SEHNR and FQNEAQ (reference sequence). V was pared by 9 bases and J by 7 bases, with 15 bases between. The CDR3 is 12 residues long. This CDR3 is CASSGVSGGYTF. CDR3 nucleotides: TGTGCCAGTAGCGGAGTGTCGGGTGGCTACACCTTC.

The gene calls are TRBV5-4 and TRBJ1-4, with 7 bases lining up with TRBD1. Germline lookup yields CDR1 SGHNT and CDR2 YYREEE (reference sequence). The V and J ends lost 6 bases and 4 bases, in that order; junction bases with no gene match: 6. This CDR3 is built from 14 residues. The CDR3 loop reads CASTRTGVNEKLFF. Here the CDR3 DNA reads TGTGCCAGCACCCGGACAGGAGTTAATGAAAAACTGTTTTTT.

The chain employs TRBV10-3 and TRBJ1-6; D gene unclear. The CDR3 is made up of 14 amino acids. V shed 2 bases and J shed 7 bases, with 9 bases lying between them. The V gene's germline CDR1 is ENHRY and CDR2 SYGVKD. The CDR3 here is CAISEPFGNSPLHF. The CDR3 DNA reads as TGTGCCATCAGTGAGCCCTTCGGGAATTCACCCCTCCACTTT.

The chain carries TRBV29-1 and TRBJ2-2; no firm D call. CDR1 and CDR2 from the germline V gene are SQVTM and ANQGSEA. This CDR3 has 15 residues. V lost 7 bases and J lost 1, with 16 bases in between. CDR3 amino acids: CSATTLDWNTGELFF. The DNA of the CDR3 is TGCAGCGCGACCACTCTAGACTGGAACACCGGGGAGCTGTTTTTT.

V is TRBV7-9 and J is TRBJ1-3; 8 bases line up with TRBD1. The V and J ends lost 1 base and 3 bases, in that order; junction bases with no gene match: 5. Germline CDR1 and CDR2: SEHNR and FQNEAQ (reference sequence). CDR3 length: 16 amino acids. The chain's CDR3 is CASSLVAGGLGNTIYF. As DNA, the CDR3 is TGTGCCAGCAGCTTAGTTGCAGGGGGCCTTGGAAACACCATATATTTT.

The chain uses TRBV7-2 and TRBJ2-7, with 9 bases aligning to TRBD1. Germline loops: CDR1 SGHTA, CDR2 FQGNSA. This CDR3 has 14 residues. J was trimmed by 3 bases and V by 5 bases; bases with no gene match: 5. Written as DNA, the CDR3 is TGTGCCAGCAGCGTCGGGACAGGGATCTACGAGCAGTACTTC. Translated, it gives CASSVGTGIYEQYF.

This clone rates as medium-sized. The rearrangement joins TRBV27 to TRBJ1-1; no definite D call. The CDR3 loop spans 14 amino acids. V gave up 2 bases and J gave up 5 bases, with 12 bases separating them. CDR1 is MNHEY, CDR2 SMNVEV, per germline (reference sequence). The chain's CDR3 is CASSLAGRGTEAFF. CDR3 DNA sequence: TGTGCCAGCAGTTTAGCTGGGCGCGGAACTGAAGCTTTCTTT.

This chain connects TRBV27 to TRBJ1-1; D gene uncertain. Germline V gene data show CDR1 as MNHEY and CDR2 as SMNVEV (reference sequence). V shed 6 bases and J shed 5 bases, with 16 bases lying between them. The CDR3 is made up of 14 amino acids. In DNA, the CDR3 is TGTGCCAGCAGCACTTCTTCCGAAGGGACTGAAGCTTTCTTT. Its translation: CASSTSSEGTEAFF.